A selection of T cell receptor beta chains follows, all from one sample in a study of PD-1 blockade in classical Hodgkin lymphoma. TCRdb keeps only in-frame clones here, not all; method: immunoSEQ multiplex PCR. The repertoire holds around 96,000 clones, with 65% to 85% as singletons. The starting material was peripheral blood mononuclear cells (PBMCs), obtained at baseline. The receptors stem from a human donor with classical Hodgkin lymphoma. The CDR3 runs from the conserved cysteine through the conserved F or W. Fields, in order: D gene, J gene, V gene, clone size, CDR3 DNA, CDR3 protein. The D gene is left open where the match is weak. The size entry is marked missing in some rows and otherwise reads once, few, many or a size class.

>-|TRBJ2-1|TRBV5-1|-
TGCGCCAGCAGCTTGGGGGCTAGGATAAATGAGCAGTTCTTC
CASSLGARINEQFF
>TRBD1|TRBJ1-1|TRBV10-3|-
TGTGCCATCAGCGGGCAGGGGGGGGACACTGAAGCTTTCTTT
CAISGQGGDTEAFF
>TRBD1|TRBJ2-3|TRBV7-3|-
TGTGCCAGCAGCTTCCAGGGGGCAATAGTAGATACGCAGTATTTT
CASSFQGAIVDTQYF
>-|TRBJ2-5|TRBV15|-
TGTGCCACCAGCAGAGATCTCGCCGGAAGGGAGACCCAGTACTTC
CATSRDLAGRETQYF
>TRBD2|TRBJ2-1|TRBV11-2|-
TGTGCCAGCAGCTTAGAGGGACTAGCTAATGAGCAGTTCTTC
CASSLEGLANEQFF
>-|TRBJ1-5|TRBV5-6|-
TGTGCCAGCAGCTTGGCAGGGGTTAGCAATCAGCCCCAGCATTTT
CASSLAGVSNQPQHF
>-|TRBJ2-3|TRBV6-1|-
TGTGCCAGCAGTGAAGCTAAAAGTCGAGATACGCAGTATTTT
CASSEAKSRDTQYF
>TRBD2|TRBJ2-1|TRBV9|-
TGTGCCAGCAGCGCACTAGGAGCGGGAGGTTACAATGAGCAGTTCTTC
CASSALGAGGYNEQFF
>-|TRBJ2-1|TRBV19|-
TGTGCCAGTAGAAGTGCCGGGACCCAGGGTGGCGATGAGCAGTTCTTC
CASRSAGTQGGDEQFF
>TRBD2|TRBJ2-5|TRBV6-6|-
TGTGCCAGCAGTTACTCGCGGGAGAAACAAGAGACCCAGTACTTC
CASSYSREKQETQYF
>TRBD2|TRBJ2-3|TRBV5-1|-
TGCGCCAGCGGAACCCTAGCGGGGGACACAGATACGCAGTATTTT
CASGTLAGDTDTQYF
>-|TRBJ2-7|TRBV6-1|-
TGTGCCAGCAGCGGCCCGTGGACCTACGAGCAGTACTTC
CASSGPWTYEQYF
>TRBD1|TRBJ1-2|TRBV27|-
TGTGCCAGCAGTTTATGGGGGACAGGGGGCTATGGCTACACCTTC
CASSLWGTGGYGYTF
>-|TRBJ2-7|TRBV28|-
TGTGCCAGCAGTCCACTAGGAGGAGTACGGCGCTCCTACGAGCAGTACTTC
CASSPLGGVRRSYEQYF
>TRBD1|TRBJ2-7|TRBV6-1|-
TGTGCCAGCACGACAGGGGATTTTCACGAGCAGTACTTC
CASTTGDFHEQYF
>-|TRBJ1-2|TRBV6-1|-
TGTGCCAGCAGTGCCTCAACCGGGACTTTGTATGGCTACACCTTC
CASSASTGTLYGYTF
>TRBD1|TRBJ2-2|TRBV5-1|once
TGCGCCAGCAGTTACCCGGGGACAGGGAAACGGGAGCTGTTTTTT
CASSYPGTGKRELFF
>-|TRBJ2-3|TRBV11-1|-
TGTGCCAGCAGCTCTTGGGGGCAGGGCCTCAGCACAGATACGCAGTATTTT
CASSSWGQGLSTDTQYF
>TRBD2|TRBJ2-3|TRBV28|-
TGTGCCAGCACCAGGCGCGGGAGGTACGGAGATACGCAGTATTTT
CASTRRGRYGDTQYF
>TRBD1|TRBJ2-3|TRBV19|-
TGTGCCAGTAGTAGACAGGGAACAGATACGCAGTATTTT
CASSRQGTDTQYF
>-|TRBJ1-5|TRBV29-1|once
TGCAGCGTTGTGGGGGGGCCCAATCAGCCCCAGCATTTT
CSVVGGPNQPQHF
>-|TRBJ2-5|TRBV5-1|once
TGCGCCAGCAGCCCGGTCCGGGCAGAGACCCAGTACTTC
CASSPVRAETQYF
>-|TRBJ1-2|TRBV18|once
TGTGCCAGCTCCCCGCCTTTGAGTCGGGGAGGTGCAGGCTACACCTTC
CASSPPLSRGGAGYTF
>TRBD2|TRBJ2-7|TRBV5-4|-
TGTGCCAGCAGCCGAGAAAGCGGGAGAGCCTACGAGCAGTACTTC
CASSRESGRAYEQYF
>TRBD2|TRBJ2-7|TRBV19|-
TGTGCCAGTAGTGGACTAGCGGGGGTCTACGAGCAGTACTTC
CASSGLAGVYEQYF
>TRBD2|TRBJ2-2|TRBV7-8|-
TGTGCCAGCAGCTTAGGGCGGGAGGTCACCGGGGAGCTGTTTTTT
CASSLGREVTGELFF
>TRBD2|TRBJ2-3|TRBV5-6|-
TGTGCCAGCAGCTTGTATAGCGGGAGGGTGGTGGATACGCAGTATTTT
CASSLYSGRVVDTQYF
>TRBD1|TRBJ2-1|TRBV9|-
TGTGCCAGCAGCGTTGGTCGGGACAGCTCCTACAATGAGCAGTTCTTC
CASSVGRDSSYNEQFF
>-|TRBJ1-1|TRBV18|-
TGTGCCAGCTCTCAGACGGCGGACAACACTGAAGCTTTCTTT
CASSQTADNTEAFF
>-|TRBJ2-1|TRBV9|-
TGTGCCAGCAGCGTTAGCGGTAACTCCTACAATGAGCAGTTCTTC
CASSVSGNSYNEQFF
>TRBD1|TRBJ2-7|TRBV10-2|once
TGCGCCAGCCGCCCCGGACAGGGCCTAAGCTCCTACGAGCAGTACTTC
CASRPGQGLSSYEQYF
>TRBD1|TRBJ2-3|TRBV2|-
TGTGCCAGCCCTAGACTGACAGGGGAGGAAGATACGCAGTATTTT
CASPRLTGEEDTQYF
>TRBD2|TRBJ2-1|TRBV10-1|-
TGCGCCAGCAGTGGAGGAGCGGGGGCTTACAATGAGCAGTTCTTC
CASSGGAGAYNEQFF
>-|TRBJ2-3|TRBV7-8|-
TGTGCCAGCAGCTTAGAGCATGGGGCGCGATTAGGTGATACGCAGTATTTT
CASSLEHGARLGDTQYF
>-|TRBJ1-1|TRBV2|-
TGTGCCAGCAGTGGGTTGGTGACAGGTGCTGAAGCTTTCTTT
CASSGLVTGAEAFF
>-|TRBJ2-1|TRBV5-1|-
TGCGCCAGCAGCACCGGGCCCTCGGCGTACAATGAGCAGTTCTTC
CASSTGPSAYNEQFF
>-|TRBJ2-1|TRBV9|-
TGTGCCAGCAGCGTAACGTTGGTTAACGCCTACAATGAGCAGTTCTTC
CASSVTLVNAYNEQFF
>-|TRBJ2-3|TRBV6-1|-
TGTGCCAGCAGTGCCCCGGGGACTGATACGCAGTATTTT
CASSAPGTDTQYF
>TRBD1|TRBJ2-2|TRBV7-2|-
TGTGCCAGCAGCTGGTCCGCCGGGACAGGGGTCACCGGGGAGCTGTTTTTT
CASSWSAGTGVTGELFF
>TRBD1|TRBJ1-2|TRBV7-2|-
TGTGCCAGCAGCTTAGCCTCCAGGGGGCTGGTAGGCTACACCTTC
CASSLASRGLVGYTF
>-|TRBJ2-7|TRBV5-1|-
TGCGCCAGCAGCATAACAGTGTCGGGTGAGCAGTACTTC
CASSITVSGEQYF
>TRBD2|TRBJ2-2|TRBV5-4|-
TGTGCCAGCACTCTGATGCCGGGACTAGCGGGAGCCGGGGAGCTGTTTTTT
CASTLMPGLAGAGELFF
>TRBD1|TRBJ1-1|TRBV28|once
TGTGCCAGCAGTTCACAGGGGGCGAGAGCTTTCTTT
CASSSQGARAFF
>TRBD2|TRBJ2-3|TRBV11-3|-
TGTGCCAGCAGCTACGGGACTAGCGGGTCTGGTGCAGATACGCAGTATTTT
CASSYGTSGSGADTQYF
>-|TRBJ1-2|TRBV28|-
TGTGCCAGCAGGGACTGGACTCAAGCTAACTATGGCTACACCTTC
CASRDWTQANYGYTF
>TRBD2|TRBJ2-5|TRBV5-6|-
TGTGCCAGCAGCGGCGGGGGTTTCCAAGAGACCCAGTACTTC
CASSGGGFQETQYF
>-|TRBJ2-7|TRBV27|once
TGTGCCAGCAGTTTACTGGGGACCTACGAGCAGTACTTC
CASSLLGTYEQYF
>-|TRBJ2-1|TRBV20-1|-
TGCAGTGCTGCCCTCAGGAATGAGCAGTTCTTC
CSAALRNEQFF
>-|TRBJ2-3|TRBV7-9|-
TGTGCCAGCAGCTTAGAAGATACGCAGTATTTT
CASSLEDTQYF
>TRBD2|TRBJ2-7|TRBV2|-
TGTGCCAGAAAAAATCCAAGCGGGAGGGTTGTGGACGAGCAGTACTTC
CARKNPSGRVVDEQYF
>-|TRBJ1-2|TRBV19|-
TGTGCCACAAGCGGCAGGGCTGGCTATGGCTACACCTTC
CATSGRAGYGYTF
>TRBD2|TRBJ2-1|TRBV5-1|-
TGCGCCAGCAGCCCAATATCTATGCGGACTAGCGGTGAGCAGTTCTTC
CASSPISMRTSGEQFF
>-|TRBJ1-2|TRBV6-4|-
TGTGCCAGCAGTTCACCGGGAGGACATCGAGATGGCTACACCTTC
CASSSPGGHRDGYTF
>-|TRBJ1-1|TRBV10-3|-
TGTGCCATCAGTGATTTGACAAAAGCTTTCTTT
CAISDLTKAFF
>-|TRBJ2-3|TRBV19|-
TGTGCCAGTACTGTAAGAGGATACACAGATACGCAGTATTTT
CASTVRGYTDTQYF
>-|TRBJ2-2|TRBV19|-
TGTGCCAGTAGTATCCGGGTAGGGGAGCTGTTTTTT
CASSIRVGELFF
>-|TRBJ2-1|TRBV23-1|-
TGCGCCAGCAGTCTAGGGCTCGCTGATTGGAATGAGCAGTTCTTC
CASSLGLADWNEQFF